The source of this T cell receptor beta chain is a study of T cell responses to AZD1222 COVID-19 vaccine. Study results and caveats: Scientists sampled the repertoires only once the peak T cell response had passed.

The table came from immunoSEQ multiplex PCR; TCRdb's copy has only in-frame clones and leaves some out. The sample has about 100,000 clones, about 88% seen once. Concerning this clone: Its specificity is not known.

CDR3 length equals 16 residues. The germline CDR1 and CDR2 sequences are LNHDA and SQIVND (reference sequence). Trimming took 5 bases from V and 2 from J; bases not matched to a gene: 9. The receptor was isolated from an adult in good health. The sample in question was peripheral blood, obtained on day 0 of AZD1222 vaccination. This chain connects TRBV19 to TRBJ2-7; 10 bases are shared with TRBD2. CDR3 amino acids: CASSPGTLAGAYEQYF. CDR3 DNA sequence: TGTGCCAGTAGTCCTGGGACTCTAGCGGGAGCCTACGAGCAGTACTTC.